A single sample gave rise to the 18 T cell receptor beta chains below, sequenced in a study of blood T cell repertoires in COVID-19. TCRdb's table, derived via immunoSEQ multiplex PCR, lists solely in-frame clones and lacks some. In the table there are about 58,000 clones, almost 90% of which are singletons. The sample was peripheral blood. The receptors originated from a man between 60 and 70 years old with active COVID-19.

This sequence joins TRBV27 and TRBJ2-1, with D maybe TRBD1 (6 bases). Germline CDR1 and CDR2: MNHEY and SMNVEV (reference sequence). This CDR3 comprises 13 residues. The V and J ends lost 6 bases and 4 bases respectively, with 10 bases between them. The CDR3 DNA is TGTGCCAGCAGCCCAGGGACATACAATGAGCAGTTCTTC. Translating it yields CASSPGTYNEQFF.

The chain combines TRBV11-2 with TRBJ2-3; a possible D gene is TRBD2 (5 bases). The V end lost 4 bases, the J end lost 6 bases, and 14 bases lay between the germline ends. The CDR3 is 14 amino acids. Germline lookup yields CDR1 SGHAT and CDR2 FQNNGV. DNA of the CDR3: TGTGCCAGCAGCTCACGGACTGCCGGGGATACGCAGTATTTT. This codes for CASSSRTAGDTQYF.

The genes are TRBV7-9 and TRBJ2-7; 7 nucleotides line up with TRBD1. V lost 3 bases and J lost 3; bases outside the gene matches: 5. Per the germline V gene, CDR1 is SEHNR and CDR2 is FQNEAQ (reference sequence). The CDR3 loop spans 14 amino acids. The CDR3 DNA reads as TGTGCCAGCAGCTTTTATGGGACAGACTACGAGCAGTACTTC. It translates to CASSFYGTDYEQYF.

This chain connects TRBV6-2 or TRBV6-3 to TRBJ2-2; 9 bases agree with TRBD1. Per germline, CDR1 MNHEY and CDR2 SVGEGT. This CDR3 is 13 amino acids long. The V segment lost 5 bases and the J segment 5 bases; nucleotides outside the gene matches: 0. CDR3 nucleotide sequence: TGTGCCAGCAGTGGACAGGGGACCGGGGAGCTGTTTTTT. Protein sequence: CASSGQGTGELFF.

V is TRBV7-8 and J is TRBJ2-2; no clear D gene. The CDR3 is 14 residues long. The germline gives CDR1 SGHVS, CDR2 FQNEAQ. Between the trimmed V and J ends, which lost 5 bases and 0 bases, there was a span of 7 bases. The CDR3 nucleotides are TGTGCCAGCAGCGCTACGGCGAACACCGGGGAGCTGTTTTTT. It codes for CASSATANTGELFF.

The J gene is TRBJ1-6, the V gene TRBV5-4, with TRBD1 as a possible D gene (5 bases). V lost 2 bases and J 10 bases, leaving 16 bases between the germline ends. The CDR3 covers 15 residues. Germline CDR1 is SGHNT and CDR2 is YYREEE (reference sequence). In nucleotides, the CDR3 is TGTGCCAGCAGCTTAGGGGCCGGGTTGGGGTCACCCCTCCACTTT. Its protein is CASSLGAGLGSPLHF.

The chain uses TRBV28 and TRBJ2-5, with 9 bases that match TRBD2. V was clipped by 4 bases and J by 6 bases; unmatched bases: 15. CDR3 size: 17 residues. Germline values: CDR1 MDHEN, CDR2 SYDVKM. CDR3 amino acids: CASSSETSGPRVKTQYF. Written as DNA, the CDR3 is TGTGCCAGCAGTTCTGAGACTAGCGGCCCGAGGGTAAAGACCCAGTACTTC.

The V gene is TRBV6-5, the J gene TRBJ1-1, with 8 positions matching TRBD1. Germline V gives CDR1 MNHEY, CDR2 SVGAGI. This CDR3 region has 13 residues. The J segment lost 3 bases and the V segment lost 4 bases, leaving 1 base of the junction unmatched. The DNA for the CDR3 is TGTGCCAGCAGTTTGGACAGGGACACTGAAGCTTTCTTT. Translated: CASSLDRDTEAFF.

The chain has TRBV15 and TRBJ2-2, with D uncertain. The CDR3 spans 15 residues. The germline CDR1 and CDR2 sequences are LNHNV and YYDKDF (reference sequence). Between the trimmed V and J ends, which lost 1 base and 1 base, there was a span of 7 bases. The CDR3 here is CATSRARMNTGELFF. In nucleotides, the CDR3 is TGTGCCACCAGCAGAGCCAGGATGAACACCGGGGAGCTGTTTTTT.

In its sample, this clone was seen a few times. This chain joins TRBV7-6 and TRBJ1-2; weak D call: TRBD1 (5 bases). CDR3 size: 15 residues. V dropped 2 bases and J dropped 8 bases, with 18 bases sitting between them. CDR1 SGHVS and CDR2 FNYEAQ come from the germline V gene. CDR3 sequence reads: CASSLSRTHVFGYTF. CDR3 bases: TGTGCCAGCAGCTTAAGTAGGACACACGTCTTCGGCTACACCTTC. The full variable domain, rest sourced from reference TRBV7-6 and TRBJ1-2, is GAGVSQSPRYKVTKRGQDVALRCDPISGHVSLYWYRQALGQGPEFLTYFNYEAQQDKSGLPNDRFSAERPEGSISTLTIQRTEQRDSAMYRCASSLSRTHVFGYTFGSGTRLTVV.

The chain couples TRBV5-1 to TRBJ2-5; 9 bases are a match to TRBD1. The CDR3 is 14 residues long. V dropped 4 bases and J dropped 0; count of bases not matched to a gene: 1. Germline values: CDR1 SGHRS, CDR2 YFSETQ. The CDR3 spells CASSRDRDQETQYF. The CDR3 DNA reads as TGCGCCAGCAGCCGGGACAGGGACCAAGAGACCCAGTACTTC.

This clone was found once. The chain has TRBV18 and TRBJ2-7; unclear D gene. CDR1 is KGHSH, CDR2 LQKENI, per germline. The CDR3 has 13 amino acids. V lost 2 bases and J 6 bases, leaving 11 bases between the germline ends. As DNA, the CDR3 is TGTGCCAGCTCACCATTCTTCGAGAGCGAGCAGTACTTC. Translated: CASSPFFESEQYF.

The V call is TRBV5-1, the J call TRBJ1-4; 9 nucleotides match TRBD1. Trimming removed 4 bases from V and 0 bases from J; junction bases left unmatched: 10. CDR3 length: 18 amino acids. CDR1 and CDR2 (germline): SGHRS, YFSETQ. The CDR3 nucleotides read TGCGCCAGCAGCACCTCTACAGGGGGCCCTGCAACTAATGAAAAACTGTTTTTT. This sequence encodes CASSTSTGGPATNEKLFF. Together with reference TRBV5-1 and TRBJ1-4, the CDR3 gives the full variable domain: KAGVTQTPRYLIKTRGQQVTLSCSPISGHRSVSWYQQTPGQGLQFLFEYFSETQRNKGNFPGRFSGRQFSNSRSEMNVSTLELGDSALYLCASSTSTGGPATNEKLFFGSGTQLSVL.

The chain couples TRBV19 to TRBJ2-2; D is perhaps TRBD2 (5 bases). Trimming removed 4 bases from V and 1 base from J, with 13 bases in between. Germline CDR1 is LNHDA and CDR2 is SQIVND (reference sequence). CDR3 length: 16 residues. The CDR3 bases are TGTGCCAGTAGTAAGGGTCTAGCACTGAACACCGGGGAGCTGTTTTTT. As protein: CASSKGLALNTGELFF.

The chain carries TRBV7-9 and TRBJ2-3, with 9 bases that match TRBD2. V trimming: 2 bases; J trimming: 1 base; junction bases outside the gene matches: 13. The germline V gene encodes CDR1 SEHNR and CDR2 FQNEAQ (reference sequence). The CDR3 is made up of 19 amino acids. CDR3 loop: CASSLLAGGPTSRTDTQYF. The CDR3 DNA sequence: TGTGCCAGCAGCTTACTGGCGGGAGGGCCCACTTCCCGCACAGATACGCAGTATTTT.

This sequence joins TRBV5-1 and TRBJ1-2, with D maybe TRBD1 (5 bases). In germline, CDR1 is SGHRS, CDR2 YFSETQ. V was trimmed by 4 bases and J by 3 bases, leaving 16 bases between them. This CDR3 is 15 amino acids long. The CDR3 DNA follows: TGCGCCAGCAGCCTGGAGGCCAGGGTGGACTATGGCTACACCTTC. This gives the protein CASSLEARVDYGYTF.

The chain combines TRBV5-6 with TRBJ1-2; 9 bases map to TRBD1. Germline V CDR1 and CDR2: SGHDT, YYEEEE. V was pared by 4 bases and J by 1 base, with 5 bases of the junction left unmatched. The CDR3 length is 15 residues. The CDR3 DNA reads as TGTGCCAGCAGCCGTCGGACAGGGGTTAACTATGGCTACACCTTC. Protein: CASSRRTGVNYGYTF. The full variable domain, its missing parts supplied by reference TRBV5-6 and TRBJ1-2, is DAGVTQSPTHLIKTRGQQVTLRCSPKSGHDTVSWYQQALGQGPQFIFQYYEEEERQRGNFPDRFSGHQFPNYSSELNVNALLLGDSALYLCASSRRTGVNYGYTFGSGTRLTVV.

This rearrangement joins TRBV5-1 to TRBJ1-1; no clear D gene. The CDR3 length is 14 residues. The germline V gene encodes CDR1 SGHRS and CDR2 YFSETQ. V lost 0 bases to trimming and J lost 5 bases, with 11 bases between them. The CDR3 region is CASSLAHPRTEAFF. DNA for the CDR3: TGCGCCAGCAGCTTGGCCCATCCCAGGACTGAAGCTTTCTTT.